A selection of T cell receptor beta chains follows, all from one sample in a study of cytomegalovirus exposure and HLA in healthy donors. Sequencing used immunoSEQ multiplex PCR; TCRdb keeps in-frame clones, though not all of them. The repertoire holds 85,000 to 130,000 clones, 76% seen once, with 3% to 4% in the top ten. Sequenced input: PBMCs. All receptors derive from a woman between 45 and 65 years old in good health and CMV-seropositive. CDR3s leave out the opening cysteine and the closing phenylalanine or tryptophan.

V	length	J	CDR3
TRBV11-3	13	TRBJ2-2	ASSPSGTATGELF
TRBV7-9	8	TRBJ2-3	STHTDTQY
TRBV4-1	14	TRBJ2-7	ASSQLHPGQRYEQY
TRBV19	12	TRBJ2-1	ASSLLAGAGEQF
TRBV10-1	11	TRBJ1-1	ASSTGGAAEAF
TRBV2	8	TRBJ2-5	ASLRGTQY
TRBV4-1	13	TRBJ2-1	ASRFAGGAYNEQF
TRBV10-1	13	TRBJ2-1	ASSRTSGSGGEQF
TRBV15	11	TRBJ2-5	ATSRVPQETQY
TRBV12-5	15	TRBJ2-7	ASGLVLGGPNSYEQY
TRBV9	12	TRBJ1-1	ASSVGTGVTEAF
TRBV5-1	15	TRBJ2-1	ASSLVTSGRGRDEQF
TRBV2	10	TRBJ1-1	AIPQGLTEAF
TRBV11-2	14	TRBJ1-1	ASSSRLAAMNTEAF
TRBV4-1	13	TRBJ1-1	ASSQDSGGNTEAF
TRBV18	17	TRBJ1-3	ASSPPWRGKPSPENTIY
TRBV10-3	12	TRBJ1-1	AISVGGMNTEAF
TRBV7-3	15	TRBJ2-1	ASSSTSGRSSYNEQF
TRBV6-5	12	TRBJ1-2	ASSYSTGRYGYT
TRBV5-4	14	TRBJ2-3	ASSRLAGTPTDTQY
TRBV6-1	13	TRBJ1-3	ASSLTGVIGNTIY
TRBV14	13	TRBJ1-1	ASSAQGARGTEAF
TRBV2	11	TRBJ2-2	ASRAGGSGELF
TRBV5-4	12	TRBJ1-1	ASSPEQDHTEAF
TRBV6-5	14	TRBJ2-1	ASSYGTSGRAGEQF
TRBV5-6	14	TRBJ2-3	ASSLEVGRDTDTQY
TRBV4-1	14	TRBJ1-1	ASSQETGGSNTEAF
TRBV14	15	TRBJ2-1	ASSFGLAGGPGDEQF
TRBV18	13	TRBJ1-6	ASSPDRNYNSPLH
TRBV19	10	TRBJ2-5	ASSGSEETQY
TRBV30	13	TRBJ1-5	AWSESNLSNQPQH
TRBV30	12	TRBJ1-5	AWSGVSSNQPQH
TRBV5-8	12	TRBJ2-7	ASSTGQFLYEQY
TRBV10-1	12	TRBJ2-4	ASSESTVKNIQY
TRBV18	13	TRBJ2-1	ASSLARSSYNEQF
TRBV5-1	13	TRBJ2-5	ASSLGTSGSETQY
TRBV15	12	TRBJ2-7	ATSRMGSLDEQY
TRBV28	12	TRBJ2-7	ASGLSSGLYEQY
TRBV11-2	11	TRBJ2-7	ASSLLRVYEQY
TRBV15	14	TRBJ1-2	ATSNVAGPNSFGYT
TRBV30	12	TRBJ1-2	AWSVGDSSYGYT
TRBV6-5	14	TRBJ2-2	ASSYSKTGSTGELF
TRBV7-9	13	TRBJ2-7	ASSQVAGVSYEQY
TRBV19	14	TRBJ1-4	ASSHPSGAQGEKLF
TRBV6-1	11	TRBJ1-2	ASRGTEAEGYT
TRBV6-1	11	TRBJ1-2	ASRETGNYGYT
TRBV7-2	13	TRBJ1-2	ASSFSRASNYGYT
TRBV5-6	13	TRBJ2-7	ASSLASTGRWEQY
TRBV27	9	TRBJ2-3	ASSRGDTQY
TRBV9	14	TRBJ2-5	ASSGSRGVFQETQY
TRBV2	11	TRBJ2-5	ASKVGGRETQY
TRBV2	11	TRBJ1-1	ASSEGGKFEAF